This TCR beta chain emerged from a study of cytomegalovirus exposure and HLA in healthy donors. On this clone itself: Its antigen is not identified.

Both 60 Vbeta primers and 13 Jbeta primers went into the PCR. Clones were sequenced by immunoSEQ multiplex PCR, and TCRdb holds only the in-frame ones, with some missing. The sample includes 75,000 to 100,000 clones, around 75% of them seen just once. General study results and limits: The study found most TCR sequences rare, yet found some public TCRs in many donors. Later findings reportedly placed an Asian-associated ancestry cluster below the roughly 700-donor mean for N-insertions. Cytomegalovirus association was listed for about 160 TCR beta chains.

The CDR3 is 14 amino acids. Trimming at V came to 6 bases and at J to 1 base, leaving 5 bases not matched to a gene. CDR1 is MNHEY and CDR2 is SMNVEV in the germline V gene (reference sequence). The chain employs TRBV27 and TRBJ1-1, with TRBD1 matching 7 bases. This TCR came from a man aged 18 to 35 in good health and CMV-seropositive. Sequencing was performed on PBMCs. The CDR3, as DNA: TGTGCCAGCAGAGACAGGGTGACGAACACTGAAGCTTTCTTT. This encodes CASRDRVTNTEAFF.